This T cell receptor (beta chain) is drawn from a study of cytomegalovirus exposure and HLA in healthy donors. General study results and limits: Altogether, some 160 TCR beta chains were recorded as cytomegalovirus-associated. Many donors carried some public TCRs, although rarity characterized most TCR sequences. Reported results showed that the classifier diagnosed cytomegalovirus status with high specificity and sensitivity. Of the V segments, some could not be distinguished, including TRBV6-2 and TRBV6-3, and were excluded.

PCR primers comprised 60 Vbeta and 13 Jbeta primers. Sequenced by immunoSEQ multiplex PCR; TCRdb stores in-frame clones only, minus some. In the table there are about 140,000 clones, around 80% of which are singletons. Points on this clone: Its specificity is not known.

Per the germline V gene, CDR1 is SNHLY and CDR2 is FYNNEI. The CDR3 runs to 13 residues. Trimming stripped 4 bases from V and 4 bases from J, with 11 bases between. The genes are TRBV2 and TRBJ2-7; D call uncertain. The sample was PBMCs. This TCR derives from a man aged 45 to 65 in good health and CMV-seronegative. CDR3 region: CASSAWQKYEQYF. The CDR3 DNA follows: TGTGCCAGCAGTGCATGGCAGAAATACGAGCAGTACTTC.